This entry lists 17 T cell receptor beta chains sequenced from one sample in a study of cytomegalovirus exposure and HLA in healthy donors. A multiplex PCR was run with 60 Vbeta primers and 13 Jbeta primers. TCRdb's copy holds only in-frame clones and misses some; the assay was immunoSEQ multiplex PCR. The profile shows some 94,000 clones, 69% of them singletons. The sample consisted of PBMCs. The receptors originated from a man aged 50-59 years in good health and CMV-seronegative.

The genes are TRBV5-1 and TRBJ1-4, with a tentative D call TRBD1 (6 bases). This CDR3 has 13 residues. Germline lookup yields CDR1 SGHRS and CDR2 YFSETQ. The ends were cut back, 4 bases at V and 4 bases at J, with 8 bases in the middle. The CDR3 DNA is TGCGCCAGCAGCGGGGACAATAATGAAAAACTGTTTTTT. Amino acids: CASSGDNNEKLFF. Using reference TRBV5-1 and TRBJ1-4 for the parts outside the CDR3, the full variable domain is KAGVTQTPRYLIKTRGQQVTLSCSPISGHRSVSWYQQTPGQGLQFLFEYFSETQRNKGNFPGRFSGRQFSNSRSEMNVSTLELGDSALYLCASSGDNNEKLFFGSGTQLSVL.

The J gene is TRBJ1-2, the V gene TRBV29-1; TRBD1 is a possible D gene (5 bases). The CDR3 totals 12 residues. The V and J ends lost 7 bases and 8 bases respectively, with 17 bases between them. Germline CDR1 and CDR2: SQVTM and ANQGSEA. For the CDR3, the DNA is TGCAGCGCCGGAGGCGGGGGTCACGGCTACACCTTC. Amino acid sequence: CSAGGGGHGYTF. The full variable domain, in which reference TRBV29-1 and TRBJ1-2 provide the parts outside the CDR3, is SAVISQKPSRDICQRGTSLTIQCQVDSQVTMMFWYRQQPGQSLTLIATANQGSEATYESGFVIDKFPISRPNLTFSTLTVSNMSPEDSSIYLCSAGGGGHGYTFGSGTRLTVV.

The chain joins TRBV2 to TRBJ2-7; possible D gene TRBD2, 6 bases. The V gene's germline CDR1 is SNHLY and CDR2 FYNNEI. The CDR3 loop spans 14 amino acids. V was shortened by 6 bases and J by 5 bases, with 17 bases between the two germline ends. CDR3 region: CASRWRREDHEQYF. The CDR3 region has the DNA TGTGCCAGCAGATGGAGGCGGGAAGACCACGAGCAGTACTTC.

This sequence joins TRBV6-5 and TRBJ2-5, with 11 bases lining up with TRBD2. The ends lost 4 bases at V and 0 bases at J; junction bases unmatched: 4. The CDR3 extends over 16 amino acids. The V gene's germline CDR1 is MNHEY and CDR2 SVGAGI. The chain's CDR3 is CASSSRGLADQETQYF. CDR3 nucleotide sequence: TGTGCCAGCAGTTCCCGGGGACTAGCGGACCAAGAGACCCAGTACTTC.

The chain couples TRBV11-3 to TRBJ2-5, with D perhaps TRBD2 (6 bases). Trimming removed 3 bases from V and 1 base from J, with 12 bases in between. CDR1 and CDR2 from the germline V gene are SGHNT and YENEEA. The CDR3 is 15 amino acids. In DNA form, the CDR3 reads TGTGCCAGCAGCTTCGGGGGTGGGACCCAAGAGACCCAGTACTTC. Protein: CASSFGGGTQETQYF.

This clone appeared a few times. The chain employs TRBV7-8 and TRBJ2-2, with D hard to call. Trimming removed 3 bases from V and 5 bases from J, with 4 bases in between. CDR3 length equals 12 residues. Germline CDR1 and CDR2: SGHVS and FQNEAQ. The CDR3 region has the DNA TGTGCCAGCAGCTTGCGGACCGGGGAGCTGTTTTTT. This sequence encodes CASSLRTGELFF.

This rearrangement joins TRBV30 to TRBJ1-5; D is possibly TRBD1 (6 bases). The CDR3 spans 13 residues. Trimming cost V 2 bases and J 4 bases, with 9 bases left between them. CDR1 is GTSNPN, CDR2 SVGIG, per germline (reference sequence). CDR3 sequence reads: CAWSRQGNQPQHF. The CDR3 nucleotides read TGTGCCTGGAGTAGGCAGGGGAATCAGCCCCAGCATTTT.

The V call is TRBV5-4, the J call TRBJ2-3; 7 bases line up with TRBD1. The CDR3 has 16 residues. Germline V lookup: CDR1 SGHNT, CDR2 YYREEE (reference sequence). Trimming at V came to 4 bases and at J to 1 base, leaving 9 bases not matched to a gene. CDR3 protein: CASSGKGAWGTDTQYF. CDR3 sequence (DNA): TGTGCCAGCAGCGGAAAGGGGGCCTGGGGCACAGATACGCAGTATTTT.

The rearrangement joins TRBV5-4 to TRBJ2-7, with 11 positions matching TRBD2. Germline CDR1 and CDR2: SGHNT and YYREEE (reference sequence). This CDR3 comprises 17 residues. V lost 3 bases and J lost 2; bases outside the gene matches: 10. The CDR3 DNA reads TGTGCCAGCAGCTGGCTTACTAGCGGGAGTTCAACCTACGAGCAGTACGTC. Its protein product is CASSWLTSGSSTYEQYV.

The chain has TRBV7-2 and TRBJ2-1; no definite D call. V was shortened by 1 base and J by 3 bases, with 10 bases between the two germline ends. CDR1 and CDR2 from the germline V gene are SGHTA and FQGNSA. The CDR3 totals 15 residues. The CDR3 is CASSLGWQVYNEQFF. The CDR3 DNA reads as TGTGCCAGCAGCTTAGGATGGCAGGTCTACAATGAGCAGTTCTTC.

This clone has more than one count but fewer than ten. The chain couples TRBV7-8 to TRBJ2-7, with a weak D call TRBD2 (6 bases). Trimming stripped 6 bases from V and 0 bases from J, with 15 bases between. Germline V gene data show CDR1 as SGHVS and CDR2 as FQNEAQ. The CDR3 runs 15 residues. CDR3 sequence (DNA): TGTGCCAGCAGGAGGGGTAGCGGCAGCTCCTACGAGCAGTACGTC. As protein: CASRRGSGSSYEQYV.

The J gene is TRBJ1-5, the V gene TRBV6-6; perhaps TRBD1 as D (6 bases). This CDR3 is built from 13 residues. Looked up from germline, CDR1 is MNHNY and CDR2 is SVGAGI (reference sequence). The V end was cut by 8 bases, the J end by 0 bases, with 8 bases between. In nucleotides, the CDR3 is TGTGCCAGCCGGACAGATAGCAATCAGCCCCAGCATTTT. Translation: CASRTDSNQPQHF.

V gene TRBV15 combines with J gene TRBJ1-1; D is possibly TRBD1 (6 bases). The CDR3 has 11 amino acids. The V end lost 8 bases, the J end lost 10 bases, and 14 bases lay between the germline ends. Germline V CDR1 and CDR2: LNHNV, YYDKDF (reference sequence). The CDR3 spells CATGNRDAAFF. CDR3 sequence (DNA): TGTGCCACCGGGAACAGGGACGCAGCTTTCTTT.

This chain joins TRBV19 and TRBJ1-5, with D possibly TRBD1 on 6 matching bases. Germline assignment: CDR1 LNHDA and CDR2 SQIVND (reference sequence). The CDR3 consists of 17 residues. The V and J ends lost 1 base and 4 bases respectively, with 17 bases between them. CDR3 in amino acids: CASSIGYRARSNQPQHF. The CDR3 DNA reads TGTGCCAGTAGTATAGGTTACAGGGCTCGCTCGAATCAGCCCCAGCATTTT. Full variable domain (rest looked up from reference TRBV19 and TRBJ1-5): DGGITQSPKYLFRKEGQNVTLSCEQNLNHDAMYWYRQDPGQGLRLIYYSQIVNDFQKGDIAEGYSVSREKKESFPLTVTSAQKNPTAFYLCASSIGYRARSNQPQHFGDGTRLSIL.

The chain is built from TRBV30 and TRBJ1-5, with a possible D match to TRBD1 (5 bases). This CDR3 contains 13 residues. The V end was cut by 0 bases, the J end by 4 bases, with 7 bases between. Germline V gene data show CDR1 as GTSNPN and CDR2 as SVGIG (reference sequence). The CDR3 nucleotides are TGTGCCTGGAGTGTAAGGACAAATCAGCCCCAGCATTTT. Translated, it gives CAWSVRTNQPQHF.

This chain uses TRBV5-4 with TRBJ2-7; 10 bases line up with TRBD2. J was trimmed by 7 bases and V by 4 bases; bases with no gene match: 14. Germline V gene sequence: CDR1 SGHNT, CDR2 YYREEE (reference sequence). The CDR3 has 16 amino acids. The CDR3 DNA sequence: TGTGCCAGCAGCCCCAAATTAGCGGGGGGCCTTCGGGAGCAGTACGTC. This gives the protein CASSPKLAGGLREQYV.

The chain recombines TRBV15 with TRBJ2-7; no reliable D call. CDR3 length equals 13 residues. Trimming left V 0 bases short and J 7 bases short, with 10 bases between. Germline CDR1 reads LNHNV; CDR2 reads YYDKDF (reference sequence). CDR3 amino acids: CATSRDRSREQYF. In nucleotides, the CDR3 is TGTGCCACCAGCAGAGATCGGTCGAGGGAGCAGTACTTC.